The clone carrying this T cell receptor beta chain occurred once. The identical CDR3 is also encoded by other nucleotide sequences in the sample. The data derive from a study of shared clonotypes between healthy human individuals. Trimming cost V 1 base and J 6 bases, with 3 bases left between them. Germline V gene sequence: CDR1 MNHEY, CDR2 SVGAGI. The CDR3 sequence is 12 residues long. TCRdb's table, derived via immunoSEQ multiplex PCR, lists solely in-frame clones and lacks some. The data hold approximately 1.5 million clones, with 95% to 99% observed a single time. V usage is TRBV6-5 and J usage is TRBJ2-2; D is unresolved. Source material: naive CD4+ T cells sorted from blood. As for subset: CD45RA+ positively selected. The receptor's source is a man aged 25-45 years in good health. The CDR3 spells CASSYLAGELFF. DNA of the CDR3: TGTGCCAGCAGTTACTTGGCCGGGGAGCTGTTTTTT.